The 19 T cell receptor beta chains presented below share a single source sample, sequenced in a study of radiation and T cells in renal cell carcinoma. Profiled with immunoSEQ multiplex PCR; TCRdb holds only in-frame clones, not every one. The repertoire has about 100,000 clones, around 84% of them found once; the top ten carry approximately 6.9%. Indicated time point: blood 4 weeks post-SBRT, at nephrectomy. As for treatment: 15 Gy SBRT to primary tumor, nephrectomy 4 weeks later. The starting material was blood, obtained from a patient whose treatment included radiotherapy and nephrectomy. These receptor sequences come from a man in his sixties with renal cell carcinoma.

The chain is built from TRBV30 and TRBJ2-7; D may be TRBD2 (6 bases). Between the trimmed V and J ends, which lost 1 base and 2 bases, there was a span of 9 bases. This CDR3 spans 13 amino acids. Germline CDR1 and CDR2: GTSNPN and SVGIG (reference sequence). CDR3 sequence: CAWSAGTPYEQYF. Written as DNA, the CDR3 is TGTGCCTGGAGTGCGGGGACTCCCTACGAGCAGTACTTC.

The V gene is TRBV7-8, the J gene TRBJ2-7; D may be TRBD1 (6 bases). Germline V gene sequence: CDR1 SGHVS, CDR2 FQNEAQ. The CDR3 is made up of 14 amino acids. With 5 bases removed from V and 1 base from J, the gap between germline ends came to 12 bases. The CDR3, as DNA: TGTGCCAGCAGCCTTTCGACAGGATCCTACGAGCAGTACTTC. It codes for CASSLSTGSYEQYF. The full variable domain, with the rest looked up from reference TRBV7-8 and TRBJ2-7, is GAGVSQSPRYKVAKRGQDVALRCDPISGHVSLFWYQQALGQGPEFLTYFQNEAQLDKSGLPSDRFFAERPEGSVSTLKIQRTQQEDSAVYLCASSLSTGSYEQYFGPGTRLTVT.

The rearrangement joins TRBV4-1 to TRBJ2-5, with D maybe TRBD2 (7 bases). There are 17 residues in the CDR3. V lost 0 bases and J lost 4, with 18 bases in between. Per germline, CDR1 MGHRA and CDR2 YSYEKL. The CDR3 DNA is TGCGCCAGCAGCCAAGATGGGGACCCCCGGGGGGCAGAGACCCAGTACTTC. Protein sequence: CASSQDGDPRGAETQYF.

This chain connects TRBV27 to TRBJ1-2, with D possibly TRBD1 on 5 matching bases. The CDR3 sequence is 14 residues long. The V gene's germline CDR1 is MNHEY and CDR2 SMNVEV (reference sequence). The germline V and J ends were trimmed by 2 bases and 4 bases, with 11 bases remaining between them. CDR3 in amino acids: CASSLRAGGYGYTF. CDR3 bases: TGTGCCAGCAGTTTAAGGGCTGGGGGCTATGGCTACACCTTC.

The rearrangement uses TRBV19 and TRBJ1-5; D not certain. CDR1 is LNHDA, CDR2 SQIVND, per germline (reference sequence). V was cut by 3 bases and J by 2 bases, with 8 bases left in between. The CDR3 extends over 14 amino acids. The CDR3 DNA reads as TGTGCCAGTAGTATGCGGGAGGGCAATCAGCCCCAGCATTTT. Its protein product is CASSMREGNQPQHF. Together with reference TRBV19 and TRBJ1-5, the CDR3 gives the full variable domain: DGGITQSPKYLFRKEGQNVTLSCEQNLNHDAMYWYRQDPGQGLRLIYYSQIVNDFQKGDIAEGYSVSREKKESFPLTVTSAQKNPTAFYLCASSMREGNQPQHFGDGTRLSIL.

This chain uses TRBV18 with TRBJ2-3, with D maybe TRBD1 (6 bases). There are 17 residues in the CDR3. The V and J ends lost 5 bases and 0 bases respectively, with 18 bases between them. Germline loops: CDR1 KGHSH, CDR2 LQKENI. The CDR3 DNA is TGTGCCAGCTCAATAACCGGGACAACCTCTAGCACAGATACGCAGTATTTT. It encodes CASSITGTTSSTDTQYF.

Note on this clone: Distinct nucleotide sequences in the sample also encode this CDR3. This rearrangement joins TRBV19 to TRBJ1-5; 10 nucleotides agree with TRBD1. V shed 7 bases, J shed 2 bases, and the junction held 2 bases outside the gene matches. From germline, CDR1 is LNHDA and CDR2 SQIVND (reference sequence). This CDR3 contains 14 residues. CDR3 protein: CASTGTGGNQPQHF. The CDR3, as DNA: TGTGCCAGTACCGGGACAGGGGGCAATCAGCCCCAGCATTTT.

The V and J genes are TRBV5-1 and TRBJ1-2; D may be TRBD1 (6 bases). The V and J ends lost 7 bases and 1 base respectively, with 17 bases between them. In germline, CDR1 is SGHRS, CDR2 YFSETQ. The CDR3 is 15 residues long. CDR3 protein: CASFSGGGLNYGYTF. As DNA, the CDR3 is TGCGCCAGCTTCAGCGGAGGGGGGCTTAACTATGGCTACACCTTC.

The chain has TRBV28 and TRBJ2-4; 8 bases fit TRBD1. Germline loops: CDR1 MDHEN, CDR2 SYDVKM. The CDR3 runs to 12 residues. Losses at the gene ends were 3 bases for V and 15 bases for J; bases not matched to a gene: 7. The CDR3: CASSFTPQGVYF. The CDR3 DNA follows: TGTGCCAGCAGTTTTACCCCACAGGGGGTGTACTTC.

The rearrangement joins TRBV25-1 to TRBJ2-5; the D gene is possibly TRBD1 (7 bases). This CDR3 region has 16 residues. Germline-derived CDR1 and CDR2 are MGHDK and SYGVNS. Trimming removed 6 bases from V and 4 bases from J, with 21 bases in between. The CDR3 region has the DNA TGTGCCAGCAGCGAAATGGGGGGTGGGGACAGAGAGACCCAGTACTTC. Protein: CASSEMGGGDRETQYF. Together with reference TRBV25-1 and TRBJ2-5, the CDR3 gives the full variable domain: EADIYQTPRYLVIGTGKKITLECSQTMGHDKMYWYQQDPGMELHLIHYSYGVNSTEKGDLSSESTVSRIRTEHFPLTLESARPSHTSQYLCASSEMGGGDRETQYFGPGTRLLVL.

This clone showed up just once. The chain uses TRBV27 and TRBJ1-2; 9 nucleotides agree with TRBD1. The CDR3 is 14 residues long. CDR1 is MNHEY, CDR2 SMNVEV, per germline (reference sequence). The ends lost 4 bases at V and 4 bases at J; junction bases unmatched: 4. In nucleotides, the CDR3 is TGTGCCAGCAGTTCACCGGGACAGGGCTATGGCTACACCTTC. Translated: CASSSPGQGYGYTF.

This clone came up once. The junction departs from germline at one end; a sequencing error may be responsible. This sequence joins TRBV6-1 and TRBJ2-3; 13 nucleotides align to TRBD2. The CDR3 consists of 14 residues. Germline V lookup: CDR1 MNHNS, CDR2 SASEGT. The CDR3: CASSDLWTSGGRDF. CDR3 coding DNA: TGTGCCAGCAGCGATCTATGGACTAGCGGGGGAAGGGATTTT.

This chain connects TRBV18 to TRBJ2-7; TRBD2 is a possible D gene (6 bases). CDR1 and CDR2 from the germline V gene are KGHSH and LQKENI. The CDR3 has 16 residues. The V and J ends lost 0 bases and 3 bases respectively, with 15 bases between them. In DNA form, the CDR3 reads TGTGCCAGCTCACCACCGTTCGGGGCTAGCGTCTACGAGCAGTACTTC. It encodes CASSPPFGASVYEQYF.

The V gene is TRBV5-1, the J gene TRBJ2-3, with 8 bases fitting TRBD2. The V gene end was trimmed by 0 bases and the J gene end by 2 bases; junction bases not matched to a gene: 5. Per the germline V gene, CDR1 is SGHRS and CDR2 is YFSETQ. This CDR3 comprises 16 residues. CDR3 protein: CASSLVSGSPTDTQYF. CDR3 DNA: TGCGCCAGCAGCTTGGTAAGCGGGAGCCCCACAGATACGCAGTATTTT.

In DNA form, the CDR3 reads TGCAGCGTTAGAGGCTCGGAGGTCACTGAAGCTTTCTTT. Translating gives CSVRGSEVTEAFF. The chain links TRBV29-1 to TRBJ1-1; D call uncertain. Germline assignment: CDR1 SQVTM and CDR2 ANQGSEA. This CDR3 spans 13 amino acids. With 5 bases removed from V and 4 bases from J, the gap between germline ends came to 14 bases.

The J gene is TRBJ1-5, the V gene TRBV6-1; possibly TRBD1 for D (5 bases). V shed 1 base and J shed 7 bases, with 11 bases lying between them. The CDR3 extends over 14 amino acids. Per germline, CDR1 MNHNS and CDR2 SASEGT. The chain's CDR3 is CASSEVGRGQPQHF. The CDR3 DNA follows: TGTGCCAGCAGTGAAGTGGGGCGCGGGCAGCCCCAGCATTTT.

The genes are TRBV28 and TRBJ1-2; weak D call: TRBD1 (5 bases). CDR3 length: 15 amino acids. CDR1 is MDHEN and CDR2 is SYDVKM in the germline V gene. The V gene lost 6 bases and the J gene lost 4 bases, with 18 bases spanning the gap. The CDR3 sequence: CASRLGPPQGYGYTF. The CDR3 DNA reads TGTGCCAGCAGACTGGGACCCCCGCAGGGCTATGGCTACACCTTC.

The V call is TRBV4-1, the J call TRBJ1-5; D not resolved. V was cut by 5 bases and J by 4 bases, with 21 bases left in between. From germline, CDR1 is MGHRA and CDR2 YSYEKL. The CDR3 is made up of 17 amino acids. The CDR3 DNA is TGCGCCAGCAGCTCCCCCCTAACATTGGGTAGGAATCAGCCCCAGCATTTT. This gives the protein CASSSPLTLGRNQPQHF.

The CDR3 sequence: CASSLYGQPNEKLFF. The DNA of the CDR3 is TGTGCCAGCAGCTTGTATGGACAGCCAAATGAAAAACTGTTTTTT. The chain is built from TRBV7-9 and TRBJ1-4, with D possibly being TRBD1 (6 bases). CDR1 is SEHNR and CDR2 is FQNEAQ in the germline V gene (reference sequence). With 3 bases removed from V and 5 bases from J, the gap between germline ends came to 13 bases. The CDR3 is 15 amino acids.